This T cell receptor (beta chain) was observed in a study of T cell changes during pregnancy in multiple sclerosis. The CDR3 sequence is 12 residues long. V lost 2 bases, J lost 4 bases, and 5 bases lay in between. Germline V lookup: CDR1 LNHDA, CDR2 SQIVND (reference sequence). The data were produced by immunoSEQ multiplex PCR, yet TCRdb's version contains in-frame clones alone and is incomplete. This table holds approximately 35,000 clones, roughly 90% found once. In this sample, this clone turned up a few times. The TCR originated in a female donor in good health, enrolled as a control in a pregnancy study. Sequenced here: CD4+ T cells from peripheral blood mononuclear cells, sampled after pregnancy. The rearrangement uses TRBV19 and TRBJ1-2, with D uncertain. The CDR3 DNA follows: TGTGCCAGTAGTATAAGCGTCTATGGCTACACCTTC. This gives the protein CASSISVYGYTF.